This T cell receptor beta chain was profiled in a study of Graves' ophthalmopathy and Graves' hyperthyroidism. Study context: Before any treatment was given, at initial diagnosis, peripheral blood was collected.

The CDR3 spans 14 residues. Germline-derived CDR1 and CDR2 are SGHTS and YDEGEE. Trimming left V 0 bases short and J 3 bases short, with 9 bases between. Using RNA transcripts, the TCR beta CDR3 regions were amplified. In the first round, RT-PCR was carried out with HTBI primers, and a multiplex PCR formed the second round. TCRdb itself ran the multiplex PCR reads through MiXCR, one entry per CDR3 protein. The sample lists 740,000 or so distinct CDR3 sequences; 40% were seen once. The J gene is TRBJ2-5, the V gene TRBV5-8; D is ambiguous. Input material: peripheral blood. This sequence originates from an adult man with Graves' ophthalmopathy. The CDR3 DNA sequence: TGTGCCAGCAGCTTGGAGCCCCAGAAAGAGACCCAGTACTTC. Amino acid sequence: CASSLEPQKETQYF.